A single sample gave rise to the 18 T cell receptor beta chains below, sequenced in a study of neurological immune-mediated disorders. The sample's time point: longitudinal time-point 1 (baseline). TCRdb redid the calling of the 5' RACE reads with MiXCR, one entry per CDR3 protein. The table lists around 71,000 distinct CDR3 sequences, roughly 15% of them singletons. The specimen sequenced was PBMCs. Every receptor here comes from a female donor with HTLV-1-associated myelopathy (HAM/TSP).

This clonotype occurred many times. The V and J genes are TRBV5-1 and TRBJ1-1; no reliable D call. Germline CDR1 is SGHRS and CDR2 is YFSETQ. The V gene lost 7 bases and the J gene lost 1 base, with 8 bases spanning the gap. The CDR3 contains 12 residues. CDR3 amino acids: CASRVANTEAFF. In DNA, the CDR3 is TGCGCCAGCCGCGTTGCGAACACTGAAGCTTTCTTT.

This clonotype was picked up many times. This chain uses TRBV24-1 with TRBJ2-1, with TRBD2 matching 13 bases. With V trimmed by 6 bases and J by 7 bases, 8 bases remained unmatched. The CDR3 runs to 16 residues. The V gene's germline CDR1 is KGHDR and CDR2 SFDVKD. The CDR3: CATSPKLAGGLNEQFF. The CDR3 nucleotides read TGTGCCACCAGTCCCAAACTAGCGGGGGGGTTGAATGAGCAGTTCTTC.

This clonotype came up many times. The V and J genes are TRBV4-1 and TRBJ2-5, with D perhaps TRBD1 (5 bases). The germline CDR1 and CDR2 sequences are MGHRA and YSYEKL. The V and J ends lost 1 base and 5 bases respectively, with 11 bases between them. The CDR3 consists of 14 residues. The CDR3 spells CASSQVQGRETQYF. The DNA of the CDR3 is TGCGCCAGCAGCCAAGTCCAGGGTCGGGAGACCCAGTACTTC.

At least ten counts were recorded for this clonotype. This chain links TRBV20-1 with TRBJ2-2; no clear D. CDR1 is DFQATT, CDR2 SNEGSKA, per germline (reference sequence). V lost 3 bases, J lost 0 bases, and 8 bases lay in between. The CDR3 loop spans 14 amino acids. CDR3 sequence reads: CSARSITNTGELFF. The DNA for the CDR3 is TGCAGTGCTAGGAGCATTACGAACACCGGGGAGCTGTTTTTT.

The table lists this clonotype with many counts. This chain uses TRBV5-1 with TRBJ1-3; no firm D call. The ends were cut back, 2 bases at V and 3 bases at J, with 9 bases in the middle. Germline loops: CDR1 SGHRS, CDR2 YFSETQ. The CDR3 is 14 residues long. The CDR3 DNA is TGCGCCAGCAGCTTAGAGGGAAGTGGAAACACCATATATTTT. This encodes CASSLEGSGNTIYF.

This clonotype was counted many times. The CDR3: CASSGDRGLSEQYF. CDR3 in DNA: TGTGCCAGCAGCGGTGACAGGGGGCTTTCCGAGCAGTACTTC. The chain uses TRBV7-2 and TRBJ2-7; TRBD1 agrees at 10 bases. This CDR3 is built from 14 residues. CDR1 is SGHTA and CDR2 is FQGNSA in the germline V gene. The V gene end was trimmed by 5 bases and the J gene end by 6 bases; junction bases not matched to a gene: 7.

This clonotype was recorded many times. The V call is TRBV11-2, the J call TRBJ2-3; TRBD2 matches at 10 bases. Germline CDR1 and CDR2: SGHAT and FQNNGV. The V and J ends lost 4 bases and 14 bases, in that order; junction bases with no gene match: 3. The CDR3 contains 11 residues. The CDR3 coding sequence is TGTGCCAGCAGCTCCCTAGCGGGGGCGTATTTT. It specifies CASSSLAGAYF.

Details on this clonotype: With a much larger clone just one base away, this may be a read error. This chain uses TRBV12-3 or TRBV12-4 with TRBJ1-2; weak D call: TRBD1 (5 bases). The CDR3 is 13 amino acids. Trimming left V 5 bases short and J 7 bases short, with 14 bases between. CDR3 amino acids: CASSHNQGVGYTF. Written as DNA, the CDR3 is TGTGCCAGCAGTCATAATCAGGGAGTTGGCTACACCTTC.

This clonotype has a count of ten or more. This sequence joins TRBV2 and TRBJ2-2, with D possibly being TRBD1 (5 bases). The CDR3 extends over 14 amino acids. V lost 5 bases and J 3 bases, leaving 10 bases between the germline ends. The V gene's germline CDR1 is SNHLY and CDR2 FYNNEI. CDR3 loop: CASSPDSYTGELFF. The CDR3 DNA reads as TGTGCCAGCAGTCCTGACAGCTACACCGGGGAGCTGTTTTTT.

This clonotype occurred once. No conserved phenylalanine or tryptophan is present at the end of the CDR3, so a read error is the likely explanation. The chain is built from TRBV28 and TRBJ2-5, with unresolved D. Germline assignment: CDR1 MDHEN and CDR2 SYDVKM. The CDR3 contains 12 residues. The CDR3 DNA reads TGTGCAAGCAGGACGCCCGGGGAGACCCAGTACTTA. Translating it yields CASRTPGETQYL.

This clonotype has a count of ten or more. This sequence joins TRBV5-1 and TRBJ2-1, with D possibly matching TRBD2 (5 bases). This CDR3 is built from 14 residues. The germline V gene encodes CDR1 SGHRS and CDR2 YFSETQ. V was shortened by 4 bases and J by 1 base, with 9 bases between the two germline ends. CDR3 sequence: CASSTRASYNEQFF. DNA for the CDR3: TGCGCCAGCAGCACTAGGGCGTCCTACAATGAGCAGTTCTTC.

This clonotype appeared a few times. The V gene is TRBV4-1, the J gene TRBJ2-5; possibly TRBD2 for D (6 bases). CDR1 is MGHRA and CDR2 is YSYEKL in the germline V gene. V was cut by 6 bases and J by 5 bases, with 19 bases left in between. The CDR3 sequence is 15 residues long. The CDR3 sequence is CASRDVMGGRETQYF. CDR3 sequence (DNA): TGCGCCAGCAGGGATGTAATGGGGGGACGGGAGACCCAGTACTTC.

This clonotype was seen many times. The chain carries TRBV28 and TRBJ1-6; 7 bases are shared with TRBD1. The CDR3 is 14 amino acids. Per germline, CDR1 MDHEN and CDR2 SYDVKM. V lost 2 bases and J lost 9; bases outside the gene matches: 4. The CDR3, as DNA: TGTGCCAGCAGTTTAACAGGGGAGGGTTCACCCCTCCACTTT. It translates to CASSLTGEGSPLHF. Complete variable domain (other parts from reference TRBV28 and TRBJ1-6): DVKVTQSSRYLVKRTGEKVFLECVQDMDHENMFWYRQDPGLGLRLIYFSYDVKMKEKGDIPEGYSVSREKKERFSLILESASTNQTSMYLCASSLTGEGSPLHFGNGTRLTVT.

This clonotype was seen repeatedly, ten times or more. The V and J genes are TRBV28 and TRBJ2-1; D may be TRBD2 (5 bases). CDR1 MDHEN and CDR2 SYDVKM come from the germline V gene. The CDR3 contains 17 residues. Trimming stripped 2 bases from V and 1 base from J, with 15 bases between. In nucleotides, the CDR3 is TGTGCCAGCAGTTTAGGTGGGCTAGCCTTTTCCTACAATGAGCAGTTCTTC. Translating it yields CASSLGGLAFSYNEQFF.

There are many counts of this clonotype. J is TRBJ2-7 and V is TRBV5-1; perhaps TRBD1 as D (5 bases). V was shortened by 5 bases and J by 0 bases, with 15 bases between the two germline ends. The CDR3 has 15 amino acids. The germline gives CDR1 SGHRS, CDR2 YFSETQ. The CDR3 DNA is TGCGCCAGCAGGACATCAGGGTCGAGCTCCTACGAGCAGTACTTC. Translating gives CASRTSGSSSYEQYF.

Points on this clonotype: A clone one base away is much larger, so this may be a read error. CDR3 region: CASSFGLYRGMDEQYF. In DNA, the CDR3 is TGTGCCAGCAGCTTCGGGCTCTACAGGGGAATGGACGAGCAGTACTTC. V and J are TRBV12-3 or TRBV12-4 and TRBJ2-7; 7 bases match TRBD1. V lost 6 bases, J lost 5 bases, and 16 bases stayed unmatched. The CDR3 loop spans 16 amino acids.

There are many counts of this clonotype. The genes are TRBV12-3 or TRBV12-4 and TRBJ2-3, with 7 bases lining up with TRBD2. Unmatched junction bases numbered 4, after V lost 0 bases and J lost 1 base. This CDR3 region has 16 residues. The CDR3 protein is CASSLALLAGTDTQYF. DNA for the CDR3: TGTGCCAGCAGTTTAGCGCTGCTAGCGGGCACAGATACGCAGTATTTT.

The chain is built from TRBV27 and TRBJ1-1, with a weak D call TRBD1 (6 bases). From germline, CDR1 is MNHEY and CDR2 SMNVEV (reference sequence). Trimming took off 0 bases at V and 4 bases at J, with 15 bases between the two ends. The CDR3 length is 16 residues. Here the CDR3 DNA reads TGTGCCAGCAGTTTATCTATGGGGGCGTGGGTCACTGAAGCTTTCTTT. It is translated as CASSLSMGAWVTEAFF.